Below are 27 T cell receptor beta chains sequenced from a single sample in a study of cytotoxic CD8 clonotypes in ibrutinib-treated CLL (dated by TCRdb to the early 2020s). The library relied on the immunoSEQ multiplex PCR assay. This is the immuneACCESS table as TCRdb keeps it, with only in-frame sequences that have V and J called. A part of the clones is gone; compared with another copy, unresolved V genes explain less than half, and the rest is unexplained. In all, the sample holds approximately 80,000 clones, and 85% to 90% of those were seen once. The ten largest clonotypes hold under 6.5% of the sample. Sequenced here: PBMCs, sampled before ibrutinib treatment. Receptors were obtained from a human donor with chronic lymphocytic leukemia.

This chain joins TRBV6-1 and TRBJ1-5; 9 nucleotides match TRBD1. With V trimmed by 3 bases and J by 2 bases, 11 bases remained unmatched. Germline CDR1 reads MNHNS; CDR2 reads SASEGT. The CDR3 loop spans 18 amino acids. Here the CDR3 DNA reads TGTGCCAGCAGTGAGGCACAGGGGGCTTTTGTAGGCAATCAGCCCCAGCATTTT. Residues: CASSEAQGAFVGNQPQHF.

The chain combines TRBV5-1 with TRBJ2-3; TRBD2 matches 12 bases. The length of the CDR3 is 16 residues. Germline V lookup: CDR1 SGHRS, CDR2 YFSETQ. J was trimmed by 4 bases and V by 3 bases; bases with no gene match: 6. CDR3 DNA sequence: TGCGCCAGCAGCTGGGTGACTAGCGGGAGACCAGATACGCAGTATTTT. It translates to CASSWVTSGRPDTQYF.

The CDR3 is CASSIRGTDYNEQFF. CDR3 nucleotide sequence: TGTGCCAGTAGTATAAGGGGGACAGACTACAATGAGCAGTTCTTC. The V call is TRBV19, the J call TRBJ2-1; 7 bases are shared with TRBD1. The CDR3 loop spans 15 amino acids. V was pared by 2 bases and J by 3 bases, with 4 bases of the junction left unmatched. Germline lookup yields CDR1 LNHDA and CDR2 SQIVND (reference sequence).

The chain combines TRBV28 with TRBJ2-7; no clear D gene. This CDR3 spans 11 amino acids. V lost 7 bases to trimming and J lost 7 bases, with 11 bases between them. Germline assignment: CDR1 MDHEN and CDR2 SYDVKM. The CDR3 nucleotides read TGTGCCAGCATAGGAGCGTGGGAGCAGTACTTC. This codes for CASIGAWEQYF.

The chain links TRBV27 to TRBJ1-4; D is possibly TRBD1 (6 bases). CDR1 is MNHEY, CDR2 SMNVEV, per germline (reference sequence). V lost 2 bases, J lost 4 bases, and 20 bases lay in between. The CDR3 runs to 18 residues. CDR3 amino acids: CASSLEFGQGIGNEKLFF. In DNA form, the CDR3 reads TGTGCCAGCAGTTTAGAATTCGGGCAGGGGATAGGTAATGAAAAACTGTTTTTT.

V and J are TRBV7-2 and TRBJ2-1, with 8 bases aligning to TRBD2. From germline, CDR1 is SGHTA and CDR2 FQGNSA. This CDR3 region has 16 residues. V shed 4 bases, J shed 9 bases, and the junction held 14 bases outside the gene matches. Written as DNA, the CDR3 is TGTGCCAGCAGCTCCCAACAAGGGCAAGCGGGAGCTGAGCAGTTCTTC. Translating gives CASSSQQGQAGAEQFF.

This chain joins TRBV10-3 and TRBJ1-4; the match to TRBD1 covers 9 bases. J gave up 8 bases and V 11 bases, and 12 bases lay outside the gene matches. The CDR3 contains 14 residues. CDR1 and CDR2 (germline): ENHRY, SYGVKD. Written as DNA, the CDR3 is TGTGCCGCCGGACCGGGACAGGGTAGCGAAAAACTGTTTTTT. Its translation: CAAGPGQGSEKLFF.

This rearrangement joins TRBV29-1 to TRBJ1-1; D is possibly TRBD1 (6 bases). CDR1 is SQVTM and CDR2 is ANQGSEA in the germline V gene. This CDR3 has 14 residues. Trimming shortened V by 5 bases and J by 2 bases, and 15 bases separated the two germline ends. As DNA, the CDR3 is TGCAGCGTTTTCGGACAGACCTTTAACACTGAAGCTTTCTTT. Its protein is CSVFGQTFNTEAFF.

The chain couples TRBV7-3 to TRBJ1-2; the match to TRBD1 covers 8 bases. This CDR3 comprises 13 residues. J was trimmed by 8 bases and V by 5 bases; bases with no gene match: 7. Germline CDR1 is SGHTA and CDR2 is FQGTGA. Written as DNA, the CDR3 is TGTGCCAGCAGCGGTACAGGGGGGAACGGCTACACCTTC. Its protein is CASSGTGGNGYTF. Looking up the rest from reference TRBV7-3 and TRBJ1-2 gives the full variable domain: GAGVSQTPSNKVTEKGKYVELRCDPISGHTALYWYRQSLGQGPEFLIYFQGTGAADDSGLPNDRFFAVRPEGSVSTLKIQRTERGDSAVYLCASSGTGGNGYTFGSGTRLTVV.

The chain recombines TRBV9 with TRBJ1-1, with D perhaps TRBD1 (5 bases). This CDR3 is 13 amino acids long. Trimming shortened V by 1 base and J by 1 base, and 5 bases separated the two germline ends. In germline, CDR1 is SGDLS, CDR2 YYNGEE. CDR3 in DNA: TGTGCCAGCAGCGTAACAGGGAACACTGAAGCTTTCTTT. As protein: CASSVTGNTEAFF.

Note on this clone: Sequence at one end of the junction differs from germline and may be a read error. V and J are TRBV10-3 and TRBJ1-2, with 7 bases lining up with TRBD1. The V gene's germline CDR1 is ENHRY and CDR2 SYGVKD. The CDR3 is made up of 16 amino acids. The CDR3 nucleotides read TGTGCCATCAGTGAGTCGGGCGTGGGGACAGCCTATAGCTACACCTTC. It codes for CAISESGVGTAYSYTF.

V usage is TRBV10-1 and J usage is TRBJ2-7; the D is unclear. Trimming cost V 2 bases and J 0 bases, with 8 bases left between them. Germline CDR1 WNHNN, CDR2 SYGVQD (reference sequence). The CDR3 sequence is 14 residues long. The CDR3 nucleotides read TGCGCCAGCAGTGAGGGCGGACGCTCCTACGAGCAGTACTTC. Translation gives CASSEGGRSYEQYF.

In its sample, this clone was seen a few times. This chain links TRBV28 with TRBJ2-7, with D possibly matching TRBD1 (6 bases). Per germline, CDR1 MDHEN and CDR2 SYDVKM. This CDR3 region has 14 residues. Between the trimmed V and J ends, which lost 4 bases and 6 bases, there was a span of 16 bases. CDR3 nucleotides: TGTGCCAGCAGTTCCCCCGACAGGTGGGGCGAGCAGTACTTC. Translation: CASSSPDRWGEQYF.

J is TRBJ2-2 and V is TRBV9; tentative D call: TRBD2 (6 bases). This CDR3 has 14 residues. V dropped 4 bases and J dropped 7 bases, with 14 bases sitting between them. The germline gives CDR1 SGDLS, CDR2 YYNGEE. CDR3 DNA sequence: TGTGCCAGCAGCCCCCGACACGGGGGCGGGGAGCTGTTTTTT. Its protein product is CASSPRHGGGELFF.

The chain couples TRBV5-5 to TRBJ2-7; 7 bases align to TRBD2. V dropped 3 bases and J dropped 1; count of bases not matched to a gene: 4. Germline V gives CDR1 SGHKS, CDR2 YYEKEE (reference sequence). This CDR3 region has 14 residues. The CDR3 is CASSSGGLSYEQYF. In DNA, the CDR3 is TGTGCCAGCAGCTCCGGGGGGTTGTCCTACGAGCAGTACTTC.

The CDR3 sequence is CASSLGGGGRSNYGYTF. The CDR3 nucleotides read TGTGCCAGCAGCTTAGGGGGAGGCGGACGTTCTAACTATGGCTACACCTTC. This chain connects TRBV7-9 to TRBJ1-2; no firm D call. The V and J ends lost 1 base and 0 bases respectively, with 15 bases between them. The CDR3 has 17 amino acids. Germline V gives CDR1 SEHNR, CDR2 FQNEAQ (reference sequence).

The V gene is TRBV30, the J gene TRBJ2-7; 13 bases are shared with TRBD2. The CDR3 loop spans 14 amino acids. V shed 1 base and J 3 bases; nucleotides not matched to a gene: 0. CDR1 is GTSNPN and CDR2 is SVGIG in the germline V gene (reference sequence). The CDR3 loop reads CAWSGLAGGYEQYF. For the CDR3, the DNA is TGTGCCTGGAGTGGACTAGCGGGAGGCTACGAGCAGTACTTC.

This clone has only one observation. The chain uses TRBV5-5 and TRBJ1-1; D is unresolved. The germline gives CDR1 SGHKS, CDR2 YYEKEE (reference sequence). The CDR3 runs to 14 residues. V lost 4 bases and J 4 bases, leaving 14 bases between the germline ends. The chain's CDR3 is CASSPFVGFTEAFF. As DNA, the CDR3 is TGTGCCAGCAGCCCCTTCGTCGGGTTCACTGAAGCTTTCTTT.

The gene calls are TRBV11-1 and TRBJ2-3; the D is unclear. The CDR3 has 15 residues. The V gene's germline CDR1 is SGHAT and CDR2 FQDESV (reference sequence). Trimming stripped 5 bases from V and 3 bases from J, with 15 bases between. CDR3 sequence: CASSGSLVPTDTQYF. Written as DNA, the CDR3 is TGTGCCAGCAGCGGTAGCCTTGTACCGACAGATACGCAGTATTTT.

This chain joins TRBV6-5 and TRBJ2-7, with 9 bases matching TRBD2. Germline assignment: CDR1 MNHEY and CDR2 SVGAGI. The CDR3 is 14 residues long. The junction had 6 bases not matched to a gene; V was cut back by 4 bases and J by 5 bases. The CDR3 region has the DNA TGTGCCAGCAGTTTTCTAGCGGGATGGCACGAGCAGTACTTC. It yields the protein CASSFLAGWHEQYF.

The rearrangement uses TRBV19 and TRBJ2-3; D may be TRBD1 (7 bases). Germline V gene data show CDR1 as LNHDA and CDR2 as SQIVND (reference sequence). Trimming took off 8 bases at V and 3 bases at J, with 15 bases between the two ends. The CDR3 sequence is 14 residues long. Here the CDR3 DNA reads TGTGCCAGTCGACAGGGCGGGGTAACAGATACGCAGTATTTT. Its translation: CASRQGGVTDTQYF.

This clone has just one count. The chain joins TRBV5-6 to TRBJ1-5; no clear D. V lost 1 base and J 3 bases, leaving 14 bases between the germline ends. The CDR3 has 16 residues. CDR1 and CDR2 from the germline V gene are SGHDT and YYEEEE. The CDR3, as DNA: TGTGCCAGCAGCTTGAGTGCAGCTTACCCCAATCAGCCCCAGCATTTT. It encodes CASSLSAAYPNQPQHF.

V usage is TRBV20-1 and J usage is TRBJ2-7; tentatively, D is TRBD1 (6 bases). The CDR3 consists of 11 residues. Per germline, CDR1 DFQATT and CDR2 SNEGSKA (reference sequence). CDR3: CGGQGQDEQYF. The CDR3 nucleotides read TGCGGGGGCCAGGGTCAGGACGAGCAGTACTTC.

The rearrangement joins TRBV5-1 to TRBJ2-3; 10 nucleotides align to TRBD2. Germline CDR1 reads SGHRS; CDR2 reads YFSETQ. V lost 4 bases and J lost 0; bases outside the gene matches: 5. The CDR3 consists of 16 residues. CDR3 protein: CASSLTSGTSTDTQYF. CDR3 nucleotide sequence: TGCGCCAGCAGCCTAACTAGCGGGACTAGCACAGATACGCAGTATTTT.

The V and J genes are TRBV12-5 and TRBJ1-3, with D tentatively TRBD1 (6 bases). Germline V gene sequence: CDR1 LGHNT, CDR2 FRNRAP. Trimming left V 0 bases short and J 7 bases short, with 10 bases between. CDR3 length equals 14 residues. As DNA, the CDR3 is TGTGCTAGTGGTTTGGTCCAGGGGTCGAACACCATATATTTT. Translation: CASGLVQGSNTIYF.

The gene calls are TRBV6-1 and TRBJ2-7, with TRBD2 matching over 7 bases. Germline values: CDR1 MNHNS, CDR2 SASEGT. The CDR3 totals 15 residues. The junction had 10 bases not matched to a gene; V was cut back by 5 bases and J by 3 bases. CDR3 sequence reads: CASSLWGEGYYEQYF. In DNA, the CDR3 is TGTGCCAGCAGTTTATGGGGGGAGGGGTACTACGAGCAGTACTTC.

This chain connects TRBV25-1 to TRBJ1-2, with D uncertain. The CDR3 length is 13 residues. The V gene's germline CDR1 is MGHDK and CDR2 SYGVNS. The germline V and J ends were trimmed by 4 bases and 2 bases, with 8 bases remaining between them. This CDR3 reads CASSAGGNYGYTF. Written as DNA, the CDR3 is TGTGCCAGCAGTGCAGGCGGAAACTATGGCTACACCTTC.